The source of this T cell receptor (beta chain) is a study of breast tumors, draining lymph nodes, adjacent tissues. General study results and limits: Tumor T cell lymph node origin was a supported hypothesis, not proven. Tumor TCR diversity was below lymph nodes but above nontumor tissue. Luminal-like breast cancer showed significantly greater tumor-nontumor repertoire similarity than basal-like breast cancer did. Most tumor T cells seemingly derive from lymph node, then expand in tumor.

V gave up 4 bases and J gave up 2 bases, with 18 bases separating them. There are 16 residues in the CDR3. Germline V lookup: CDR1 LNHDA, CDR2 SQIVND (reference sequence). Breast cancer patients provided tissue from their axillary draining lymph nodes. This clonotype occurred many times. Its specificity is unknown. TCRdb passed the multiplex PCR reads through MiXCR, listing each CDR3 protein once. The sample contains about 130,000 distinct CDR3 sequences, just under 20% of which appear only once. V usage is TRBV19 and J usage is TRBJ2-7; tentative D call: TRBD2 (5 bases). This clonotype was obtained from a female donor with breast cancer. Some clones in this sample may be carry-over from other donors' samples. The sequencing sample was made of axillary lymph node tissue. In nucleotides, the CDR3 is TGTGCCAGTAGTACCGCAGGACGGGATCCCCCCTACGAGCAGTACTTC. Encoded protein: CASSTAGRDPPYEQYF.